Below are 10 T cell receptor beta chains sequenced from a single sample in a study of beta chain features in type 1 diabetes. The study reverse transcribed the entire isolated RNA, so it sequenced expressed TCRB transcripts. Data came from immunoSEQ multiplex PCR; TCRdb stores just in-frame clones and leaves some out. The table has roughly 300,000 clones, less than 10% seen once. Sequenced material: central memory CD4+ T cells from blood. These TCRs come from a woman aged 18-29 years in good health.

This clone turned up a few times. V is TRBV19 and J is TRBJ2-5; TRBD1 or TRBD2 may be the D gene (5 bases each). This CDR3 contains 14 residues. Germline V gives CDR1 LNHDA, CDR2 SQIVND (reference sequence). V dropped 3 bases and J dropped 0 bases, with 8 bases sitting between them. The CDR3 is CASSMGTNQETQYF. The CDR3 DNA sequence: TGTGCCAGTAGTATGGGGACCAACCAAGAGACCCAGTACTTC.

This clone was counted ten times or more. The gene calls are TRBV11-2 and TRBJ2-5; the D call may be TRBD1 or TRBD2 (7 bases each). The germline V and J ends were trimmed by 0 bases and 9 bases, with 17 bases remaining between them. This CDR3 has 15 residues. CDR1 is SGHAT and CDR2 is FQNNGV in the germline V gene. CDR3 DNA sequence: TGTGCCAGCAGCTTAGATCCAGGGGGGGTAGCGTCCCAGTACTTC. It yields the protein CASSLDPGGVASQYF.

This clone was counted a few times. Additional DNA sequences in this sample encode the identical CDR3. This chain links TRBV4-3 with TRBJ2-3; 14 bases are shared with TRBD2. The V and J ends lost 3 bases and 4 bases, in that order; junction bases with no gene match: 0. This CDR3 has 15 amino acids. Germline V CDR1 and CDR2: LGHNA, YSLEER. The CDR3 DNA reads as TGCGCCAGCAGCCAGGGACTAGCGGGAGCAGATACGCAGTATTTT. The encoded protein is CASSQGLAGADTQYF.

CDR3 sequence reads: CASSLTADYGYTF. The CDR3 DNA follows: TGTGCCAGCAGCTTAACGGCTGACTATGGCTACACCTTC. The chain has TRBV7-3 and TRBJ1-2; D is undetermined. The CDR3 totals 13 residues. Trimming took off 0 bases at V and 3 bases at J, with 5 bases between the two ends. Germline CDR1 SGHTA, CDR2 FQGTGA.

The genes are TRBV7-9 and TRBJ1-5; D is unresolved. Germline V gene data show CDR1 as SEHNR and CDR2 as FQNEAQ (reference sequence). The CDR3 contains 15 residues. V was shortened by 2 bases and J by 3 bases, with 11 bases between the two germline ends. This chain's CDR3 is CASSLSSRINQPQHF. CDR3 nucleotides: TGTGCCAGCAGCTTATCATCCAGGATCAATCAGCCCCAGCATTTT.

The rearrangement joins TRBV7-3 to TRBJ2-2, with TRBD2 matching 14 bases. Per germline, CDR1 SGHTA and CDR2 FQGTGA. The CDR3 is 16 amino acids. Trimming removed 2 bases from V and 6 bases from J; junction bases left unmatched: 2. The DNA of the CDR3 is TGTGCCAGCAGCTTAGAGGGACTAGCGGGAGCCGGGGAGCTGTTTTTT. Amino acids: CASSLEGLAGAGELFF.

This clone was detected a few times. The chain recombines TRBV19 with TRBJ2-1; 11 positions agree with TRBD2. This CDR3 has 13 residues. Trimming cost V 6 bases and J 10 bases; bases outside gene matches: 5. Germline V lookup: CDR1 LNHDA, CDR2 SQIVND (reference sequence). The chain's CDR3 is CASRTSGSLEQFF. CDR3 sequence (DNA): TGTGCCAGTAGAACTAGCGGGAGTTTGGAGCAGTTCTTC.

This clone was observed many times. This chain joins TRBV9 and TRBJ2-6; 8 nucleotides agree with TRBD1. CDR1 and CDR2 from the germline V gene are SGDLS and YYNGEE. CDR3 length equals 16 residues. Germline trimming cut 4 bases from V and 0 bases from J; bases unmatched to any gene: 3. CDR3 nucleotides: TGTGCCAGCAGCAGACAGGGGTCCTCTGGGGCCAACGTCCTGACTTTC. As protein: CASSRQGSSGANVLTF.

The chain combines TRBV10-3 with TRBJ2-3, with 16 bases fitting TRBD2. V lost 6 bases and J lost 5; bases outside the gene matches: 5. Germline V CDR1 and CDR2: ENHRY, SYGVKD. The length of the CDR3 is 16 residues. The CDR3 DNA is TGTGCCATCAGCCCGGGACTAGCGGGAGGGAAAGATACGCAGTATTTT. Protein: CAISPGLAGGKDTQYF.

This clone was counted only a few times. The V gene is TRBV5-6, the J gene TRBJ1-1; 7 nucleotides match TRBD1. The CDR3 is 11 residues long. Per germline, CDR1 SGHDT and CDR2 YYEEEE. V lost 3 bases and J lost 7; bases outside the gene matches: 0. CDR3 sequence: CASSWDSEAFF. CDR3 DNA: TGTGCCAGCAGCTGGGACAGTGAAGCTTTCTTT.